What follows are 31 T cell receptor beta chains derived from one specimen sequenced in a study of T-cell memory formation after mild COVID-19. TCRdb independently ran MiXCR on the 5' RACE reads; one entry per CDR3 protein. The sample lists about 50,000 distinct CDR3 sequences, over 8.5% occurring once. The sample consisted of PBMCs or a T cell subset sorted from them (not recorded which). The receptor source for this set is an adult woman who had mild COVID-19 (a few samples of this study predate the infection). Cell type and time point are not known.

In this sample, this clonotype turned up a few times. In nucleotides, the CDR3 is TGTGCCTGGACGCTGGCAGGGATCAACTATGGCTACACCTTC. Its translation: CAWTLAGINYGYTF. The J gene is TRBJ1-2, the V gene TRBV30; maybe TRBD1 (5 bases). V was pared by 4 bases and J by 2 bases, with 14 bases between. Germline-derived CDR1 and CDR2 are GTSNPN and SVGIG (reference sequence). This CDR3 has 14 residues.

The chain has TRBV19 and TRBJ2-7; 10 bases are a match to TRBD1. Germline V lookup: CDR1 LNHDA, CDR2 SQIVND (reference sequence). The V gene end was trimmed by 8 bases and the J gene end by 6 bases; junction bases not matched to a gene: 4. CDR3 length: 12 amino acids. The CDR3 DNA reads TGTGCCAGTTCCGACAGGGGGCCCGAGCAGTACTTC. Translating gives CASSDRGPEQYF.

In its sample, this clonotype was seen many times. CDR3 DNA: TGCAGTGCTAAGGACAGCTTCAACACTGAAGCTTTCTTT. This gives the protein CSAKDSFNTEAFF. V and J are TRBV20-1 and TRBJ1-1; possible D gene TRBD1, 6 bases. Germline CDR1 and CDR2: DFQATT and SNEGSKA (reference sequence). CDR3 length: 13 amino acids. The V and J ends lost 4 bases and 2 bases respectively, with 11 bases between them.

This clonotype was seen only a few times. The DNA for the CDR3 is TGTGCCAGCTGGGACGTAAAAGCCACTGAAGCTTTCTTT. Its protein is CASWDVKATEAFF. The J gene is TRBJ1-1, the V gene TRBV6-6; possible D gene TRBD1, 5 bases. Germline CDR1 is MNHNY and CDR2 is SVGAGI (reference sequence). V lost 8 bases and J 4 bases, leaving 14 bases between the germline ends. The length of the CDR3 is 13 residues.

This clonotype was detected ten times or more. This rearrangement joins TRBV6-2 or TRBV6-3 to TRBJ1-2; D may be TRBD1 (6 bases). V lost 5 bases, J lost 8 bases, and 15 bases lay in between. Germline V lookup: CDR1 MNHEY, CDR2 SVGEGT. The CDR3 runs to 13 residues. The chain's CDR3 is CASSADRGHGYTF. CDR3 nucleotides: TGTGCCAGCAGTGCGGACCGGGGGCACGGCTACACCTTC.

This clonotype was detected a few times. This chain uses TRBV3-1 with TRBJ1-3, with TRBD1 as a possible D gene (5 bases). CDR1 and CDR2 (germline): LGHDT, YNNKEL (reference sequence). V gave up 0 bases and J gave up 0 bases, with 12 bases separating them. This CDR3 is 17 amino acids long. CDR3 bases: TGTGCCAGCAGCCAAGAAGCACTGACAGCCTCTGGAAACACCATATATTTT. This translates into CASSQEALTASGNTIYF.

This clonotype was seen many times. This chain joins TRBV12-3 or TRBV12-4 and TRBJ2-3; D gene unclear. V lost 6 bases to trimming and J lost 1 base, with 14 bases between them. The CDR3 is 15 amino acids. The CDR3 DNA reads as TGTGCCAGCAGGGCCGGACGGAAGGGCACAGATACGCAGTATTTT. It is translated as CASRAGRKGTDTQYF.

This clonotype was found many times. The chain uses TRBV12-3 or TRBV12-4 and TRBJ2-1; either TRBD1 or TRBD2 may fit D (5 bases each). The CDR3 has 15 residues. The germline V and J ends were trimmed by 7 bases and 8 bases, with 21 bases remaining between them. DNA for the CDR3: TGTGCCAGCATCGGGTGGCAGGGAAGAGGGGATGAGCAGTTCTTC. Protein product: CASIGWQGRGDEQFF.

This clonotype was seen repeatedly, ten times or more. V is TRBV5-1 and J is TRBJ2-7, with 7 bases lining up with TRBD2. The J segment lost 2 bases and the V segment lost 0 bases, leaving 5 bases of the junction unmatched. Germline CDR1 and CDR2: SGHRS and YFSETQ. This CDR3 has 15 residues. The CDR3 here is CASSLGPAGTYEQYF. In DNA form, the CDR3 reads TGCGCCAGCAGCTTGGGCCCAGCGGGAACCTACGAGCAGTACTTC. Supplemented by reference TRBV5-1 and TRBJ2-7, the full variable domain reads KAGVTQTPRYLIKTRGQQVTLSCSPISGHRSVSWYQQTPGQGLQFLFEYFSETQRNKGNFPGRFSGRQFSNSRSEMNVSTLELGDSALYLCASSLGPAGTYEQYFGPGTRLTVT.

In this sample, this clonotype turned up many times. The junction departs from germline at one end; a sequencing error may be responsible. The rearrangement uses TRBV29-1 and TRBJ2-1, with a possible D match to TRBD1 (5 bases). The germline CDR1 and CDR2 sequences are SQVTM and ANQGSEA. CDR3 size: 10 residues. Here the CDR3 DNA reads TGTGGGGCAGGCTACAATGAGCAGTTCTTC. This gives the protein CGAGYNEQFF.

The chain couples TRBV5-4 to TRBJ2-7, with TRBD1 as a possible D gene (6 bases). In germline, CDR1 is SGHNT, CDR2 YYREEE (reference sequence). The V end lost 3 bases, the J end lost 0 bases, and 16 bases lay between the germline ends. CDR3 length: 16 residues. In DNA form, the CDR3 reads TGTGCCAGCAGCTCATCAGGGGTTTGGAGCTCCTACGAGCAGTACTTC. The encoded protein is CASSSSGVWSSYEQYF.

The rearrangement joins TRBV7-8 to TRBJ2-7, with 11 bases fitting TRBD1. The V gene end was trimmed by 6 bases and the J gene end by 1 base; junction bases not matched to a gene: 11. Germline lookup yields CDR1 SGHVS and CDR2 FQNEAQ. The CDR3 is made up of 17 amino acids. CDR3 in amino acids: CASSPTTGTGGSYEQYF. CDR3 nucleotide sequence: TGTGCCAGCAGTCCAACAACCGGGACAGGGGGTTCCTACGAGCAGTACTTC.

This clonotype has just a few counts. The J gene is TRBJ2-7, the V gene TRBV6-2 or TRBV6-3, with TRBD1 matching 8 bases. V dropped 5 bases and J dropped 5; count of bases not matched to a gene: 11. Germline V gene lookup returns CDR1 MNHEY and CDR2 SVGEGT. The CDR3 totals 15 residues. CDR3: CASSAEAGGFNEQYF. CDR3 nucleotide sequence: TGTGCCAGCAGTGCGGAGGCAGGGGGCTTCAACGAGCAGTACTTC.

The chain combines TRBV4-1 with TRBJ2-7; D might be TRBD1 or TRBD2, each matching 5 bases. Looked up from germline, CDR1 is MGHRA and CDR2 is YSYEKL. V lost 4 bases and J 3 bases, leaving 16 bases between the germline ends. CDR3 length equals 15 residues. The CDR3 reads CASSLIGGIGYEQYF. The CDR3 DNA reads TGCGCCAGCAGCCTAATTGGGGGAATTGGCTACGAGCAGTACTTC.

This chain links TRBV18 with TRBJ1-1, with no clear D. The CDR3 length is 13 residues. Germline CDR1 and CDR2: KGHSH and LQKENI. V shed 3 bases and J shed 1 base, with 6 bases lying between them. The CDR3 DNA follows: TGTGCCAGCTCACCGAACTGGAACACTGAAGCTTTCTTT. Translated: CASSPNWNTEAFF.

The J gene is TRBJ2-6, the V gene TRBV6-2 or TRBV6-3; D is unclear. V lost 8 bases, J lost 2 bases, and 13 bases lay in between. CDR3 length: 15 amino acids. Germline V CDR1 and CDR2: MNHEY, SVGEGT. CDR3 coding DNA: TGTGCCAGCCGGGCGGCTGGGGCTGGGGCCAACGTCCTGACTTTC. It is translated as CASRAAGAGANVLTF.

The CDR3 spells CSARDWASVNEQFF. DNA of the CDR3: TGCAGTGCTAGAGATTGGGCTAGCGTCAATGAGCAGTTCTTC. This chain uses TRBV20-1 with TRBJ2-1; D might be TRBD2 (6 bases). This CDR3 has 14 residues. With 0 bases removed from V and 6 bases from J, the gap between germline ends came to 12 bases. Looked up from germline, CDR1 is DFQATT and CDR2 is SNEGSKA (reference sequence).

The CDR3 here is CASSLDGGLSTGELFF. DNA of the CDR3: TGCGCCAGCAGCTTGGATGGAGGGTTGAGCACCGGGGAGCTGTTTTTT. The chain couples TRBV5-1 to TRBJ2-2; D perhaps matches TRBD2 (6 bases). Trimming shortened V by 0 bases and J by 4 bases, and 13 bases separated the two germline ends. This CDR3 spans 16 amino acids. Germline lookup yields CDR1 SGHRS and CDR2 YFSETQ.

The chain recombines TRBV7-8 with TRBJ2-3, with D uncertain. The germline V and J ends were trimmed by 1 base and 8 bases, with 13 bases remaining between them. The CDR3 consists of 14 residues. The germline V gene encodes CDR1 SGHVS and CDR2 FQNEAQ. The CDR3: CASSLVTTLGTQYF. The CDR3 bases are TGTGCCAGCAGCTTAGTAACGACCCTCGGTACGCAGTATTTT.

There are many counts of this clonotype. This chain connects TRBV7-8 to TRBJ1-4; 9 bases match TRBD1. The CDR3 has 16 residues. Looked up from germline, CDR1 is SGHVS and CDR2 is FQNEAQ. V shed 5 bases and J 7 bases; nucleotides not matched to a gene: 11. CDR3 sequence (DNA): TGTGCCAGCAGCACCAGCCACAGGGGGCCGATTGAAAAACTGTTTTTT. Protein product: CASSTSHRGPIEKLFF.

V is TRBV7-2 and J is TRBJ2-3; 10 bases fit TRBD2. CDR3 length: 14 amino acids. The V gene's germline CDR1 is SGHTA and CDR2 FQGNSA. V gave up 8 bases and J gave up 4 bases; unmatched junction bases: 6. CDR3 residues: CASVSGRASDTQYF. The CDR3 region has the DNA TGTGCCAGCGTCAGCGGGAGGGCTTCAGATACGCAGTATTTT.

At least ten counts were recorded for this clonotype. The chain couples TRBV7-6 to TRBJ2-3; D gene unclear. V lost 5 bases and J 6 bases, leaving 15 bases between the germline ends. From germline, CDR1 is SGHVS and CDR2 FNYEAQ. This CDR3 has 14 residues. The CDR3 nucleotides read TGTGCCAGCAGCCCGATGGGCCCGCCGGATACGCAGTATTTT. Its protein product is CASSPMGPPDTQYF.

This clonotype was seen a handful of times. The chain recombines TRBV5-6 with TRBJ1-2, with D possibly being TRBD1 (5 bases). Trimming took off 3 bases at V and 3 bases at J, with 12 bases between the two ends. This CDR3 region has 14 residues. Germline CDR1 SGHDT, CDR2 YYEEEE. CDR3 in DNA: TGTGCCAGCAGCTCTTCGACAGTCTACTATGGCTACACCTTC. This sequence encodes CASSSSTVYYGYTF. The complete variable domain, with remaining parts taken from reference TRBV5-6 and TRBJ1-2, reads DAGVTQSPTHLIKTRGQQVTLRCSPKSGHDTVSWYQQALGQGPQFIFQYYEEEERQRGNFPDRFSGHQFPNYSSELNVNALLLGDSALYLCASSSSTVYYGYTFGSGTRLTVV.

This clonotype was picked up one time. A much larger clone lies a single base off, so this may be a read error. The chain recombines TRBV4-1 with TRBJ1-2; D possibly corresponds to TRBD1 (5 bases). In germline, CDR1 is MGHRA, CDR2 YSYEKL. This CDR3 has 16 residues. CDR3 in DNA: TGCGCCAGCAGACAAGAGGTAGGGGACCTGTTCGCTGGCTACACCTTC. Its protein is CASRQEVGDLFAGYTF.

This clonotype showed up just a few times. The chain has TRBV16 and TRBJ2-7, with 10 bases identical to TRBD2. CDR3 size: 17 residues. J lost 1 base, V lost 8 bases, and 14 bases had no gene match. Germline CDR1 reads KGHSY; CDR2 reads FQNENV. CDR3 bases: TGTGCCAGCCAAAGGCAACCCACTAGCGGGAATTCCTACGAGCAGTACTTC. Its translation: CASQRQPTSGNSYEQYF.

This chain joins TRBV5-1 and TRBJ1-2; D uncertain. This CDR3 has 15 residues. V was cut by 0 bases and J by 1 base, with 10 bases left in between. Germline V lookup: CDR1 SGHRS, CDR2 YFSETQ. Written as DNA, the CDR3 is TGCGCCAGCAGCTTGGACAGCCCAATTAACTATGGCTACACCTTC. It translates to CASSLDSPINYGYTF.

The V gene is TRBV6-1, the J gene TRBJ1-5, with D perhaps TRBD1 (6 bases). The CDR3 contains 13 residues. Trimming cost V 2 bases and J 7 bases, with 9 bases left between them. In germline, CDR1 is MNHNS, CDR2 SASEGT. The CDR3 DNA is TGTGCCAGCAGTGAAAGGGGGGAACAGCCCCAGCATTTT. It encodes CASSERGEQPQHF.

In this sample, this clonotype turned up a few times. The chain uses TRBV5-1 and TRBJ2-4; D assignment may be TRBD1 or TRBD2 (5 bases each). The length of the CDR3 is 14 residues. V lost 3 bases to trimming and J lost 0 bases, with 7 bases between them. Looked up from germline, CDR1 is SGHRS and CDR2 is YFSETQ. DNA of the CDR3: TGCGCCAGCAGCTGGGACCCAGCCAAAAACATTCAGTACTTC. This translates into CASSWDPAKNIQYF. Combining the CDR3 with reference TRBV5-1 and TRBJ2-4 gives the whole variable domain KAGVTQTPRYLIKTRGQQVTLSCSPISGHRSVSWYQQTPGQGLQFLFEYFSETQRNKGNFPGRFSGRQFSNSRSEMNVSTLELGDSALYLCASSWDPAKNIQYFGAGTRLSVL.

This clonotype turned up a few times. The rearrangement uses TRBV20-1 and TRBJ2-2, with a tentative D call TRBD1 (5 bases). CDR3 size: 16 residues. Germline V gene sequence: CDR1 DFQATT, CDR2 SNEGSKA (reference sequence). The germline V and J ends were trimmed by 0 bases and 4 bases, with 15 bases remaining between them. The DNA for the CDR3 is TGCAGTGCTAGAGATATAGACAGTCAGTTCACCGGGGAGCTGTTTTTT. It codes for CSARDIDSQFTGELFF.

By frequency in the sample, this clonotype is medium-sized. V and J are TRBV29-1 and TRBJ2-5, with 8 bases matching TRBD1. Germline-derived CDR1 and CDR2 are SQVTM and ANQGSEA. V was clipped by 6 bases and J by 5 bases; unmatched bases: 11. The CDR3 runs 14 residues. DNA of the CDR3: TGCAGCGTACGTGAGACAGGGGTTTTGGAGACCCAGTACTTC. Amino acids: CSVRETGVLETQYF.

Only a few counts were recorded for this clonotype. At one end, the junction sequence differs from germline, possibly due to a read error. This chain uses TRBV7-7 with TRBJ2-1, with 13 bases aligning to TRBD2. The CDR3 extends over 16 amino acids. Germline loops: CDR1 SSHAT, CDR2 FNYEAQ (reference sequence). For the CDR3, the DNA is TGTGCTAGCAGCTTCGGGACTAGCGGGGCCTACAATGAGCAGTTCTTC. It specifies CASSFGTSGAYNEQFF.